This entry describes one T cell receptor beta chain. The data stem from a study of T cell changes during pregnancy in multiple sclerosis. After removal of 6 bases from V and 4 bases from J, the junction contained 11 bases not matched to a gene. CDR1 is SGHTA, CDR2 FQGNSA, per germline. The CDR3 totals 15 residues. TCRdb's copy holds only in-frame clones and misses some; the assay was immunoSEQ multiplex PCR. Here the sample spans tens of thousands of clones, roughly 91% being singletons. V gene TRBV7-2 combines with J gene TRBJ2-7; TRBD2 matches 8 bases. The receptor's source is a female donor in good health, enrolled as a control in a pregnancy study. Sequenced material: peripheral blood, taken in the third trimester of pregnancy. The CDR3 loop is CASRRSGVQEYEQYF. The CDR3 DNA follows: TGTGCCAGCAGACGTAGCGGGGTCCAGGAATACGAGCAGTACTTC.